The T cell receptor (beta chain) described here comes from a study of cytomegalovirus exposure and HLA in healthy donors. PCR primers comprised 60 Vbeta and 13 Jbeta primers. Profiled with immunoSEQ multiplex PCR; TCRdb holds only in-frame clones, not every one. This sample has approximately 180,000 clones; roughly four fifths occur once, and the top ten carry more than 1.5%. Germline V gene lookup returns CDR1 SGDLS and CDR2 YYNGEE. This CDR3 is 14 amino acids long. The ends lost 3 bases at V and 2 bases at J; junction bases unmatched: 4. This receptor was obtained from a man younger than 35 in good health and CMV-seronegative. The sequencing sample was made of PBMCs. The J gene is TRBJ2-5, the V gene TRBV9, with 7 bases fitting TRBD1. The CDR3 nucleotides read TGTGCCAGCAGCGCGGGACAGATACAAGAGACCCAGTACTTC. Encoded protein: CASSAGQIQETQYF.